Given below is one T cell receptor (beta chain) in context. The junction had 7 bases not matched to a gene; V was cut back by 0 bases and J by 14 bases. Germline lookup yields CDR1 SGHDN and CDR2 FVKESK. The CDR3 covers 13 residues. Per the study methods: Cell counts per sample came from amplifying reference gene primers. Libraries were prepared by immunoSEQ multiplex PCR; TCRdb keeps only in-frame clonotypes and omits some of them. V, J and clone size are those of that table, while D and trimming were read from the DNA. The sample contains about 110,000 clones, under 90% of which appear only once. The sample originates from a study of blood T cell repertoires in COVID-19. About the research overall: Italy, Spain and the United States were the sources of the convalescent and acute COVID-19 samples.

This rearrangement joins TRBV14 to TRBJ2-1; TRBD1 matches 7 bases. The sequenced material came from peripheral blood. The TCR was taken from a woman between 50 and 59 years old with acute or convalescent COVID-19. The CDR3 DNA sequence: TGTGCCAGCAGCCAAGATTTTCAGGGGGAGAAGTTCTTC. It encodes CASSQDFQGEKFF.